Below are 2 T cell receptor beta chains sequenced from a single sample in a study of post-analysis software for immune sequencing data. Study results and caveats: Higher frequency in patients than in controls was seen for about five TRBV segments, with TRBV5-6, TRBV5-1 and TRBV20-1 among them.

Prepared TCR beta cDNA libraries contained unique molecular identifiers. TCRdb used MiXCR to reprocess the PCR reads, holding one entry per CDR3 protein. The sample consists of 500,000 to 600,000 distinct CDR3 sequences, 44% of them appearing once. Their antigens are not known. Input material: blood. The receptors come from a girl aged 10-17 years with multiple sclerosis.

CDR3 nucleotides: TGTGCCAGCAGCTTAGGTTTGGGGACAGGGCTTTCCTCTGGGGCCAACGTCCTGACTTTC. Its translation: CASSLGLGTGLSSGANVLTF. The rearrangement uses TRBV11-3 and TRBJ2-6; 9 bases fit TRBD1. Germline V lookup: CDR1 SGHNT, CDR2 YENEEA. V lost 1 base and J lost 0; bases outside the gene matches: 10. The CDR3 has 20 amino acids. The whole variable domain, filled in from reference TRBV11-3 and TRBJ2-6, reads EAGVVQSPRYKIIEKKQPVAFWCNPISGHNTLYWYLQNLGQGPELLIRYENEEAVDDSQLPKDRFSAERLKGVDSTLKIQPAELGDSAVYLCASSLGLGTGLSSGANVLTFGAGSRLTVL.

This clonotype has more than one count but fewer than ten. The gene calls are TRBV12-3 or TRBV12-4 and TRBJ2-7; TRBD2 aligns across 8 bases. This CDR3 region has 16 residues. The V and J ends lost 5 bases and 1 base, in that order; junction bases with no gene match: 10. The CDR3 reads CASSGGLAGLSYEQYF. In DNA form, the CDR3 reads TGTGCCAGCAGTGGGGGGCTAGCGGGTTTATCCTACGAGCAGTACTTC.